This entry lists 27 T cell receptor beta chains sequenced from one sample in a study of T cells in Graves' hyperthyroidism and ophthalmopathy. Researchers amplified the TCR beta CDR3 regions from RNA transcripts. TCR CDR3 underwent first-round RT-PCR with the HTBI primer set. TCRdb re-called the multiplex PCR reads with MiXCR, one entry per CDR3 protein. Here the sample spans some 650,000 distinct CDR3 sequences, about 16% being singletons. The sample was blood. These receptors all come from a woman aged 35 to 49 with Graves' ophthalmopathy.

This chain's CDR3 is CASRGAIPYQETQYF. DNA for the CDR3: TGTGCCAGCAGGGGGGCGATTCCGTACCAAGAGACCCAGTACTTC. The genes are TRBV11-2 and TRBJ2-5, with D possibly TRBD1 on 6 matching bases. The germline gives CDR1 SGHAT, CDR2 FQNNGV. The CDR3 consists of 15 residues. Trimming took off 6 bases at V and 0 bases at J, with 14 bases between the two ends.

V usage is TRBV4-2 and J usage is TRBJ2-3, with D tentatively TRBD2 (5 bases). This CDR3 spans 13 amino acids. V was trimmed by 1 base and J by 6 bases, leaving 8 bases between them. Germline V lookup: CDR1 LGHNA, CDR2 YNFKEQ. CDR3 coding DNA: TGTGCCAGCAGCCAAGGGCGGAGGGATACGCAGTATTTT. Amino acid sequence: CASSQGRRDTQYF.

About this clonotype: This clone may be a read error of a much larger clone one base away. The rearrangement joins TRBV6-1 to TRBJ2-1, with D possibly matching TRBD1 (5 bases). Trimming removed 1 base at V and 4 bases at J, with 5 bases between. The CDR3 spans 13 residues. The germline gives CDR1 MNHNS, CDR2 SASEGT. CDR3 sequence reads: CASSEEGYNEQFF. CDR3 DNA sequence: TGTGCCAGCAGTGAAGAGGGGTACAATGAGCAGTTCTTC.

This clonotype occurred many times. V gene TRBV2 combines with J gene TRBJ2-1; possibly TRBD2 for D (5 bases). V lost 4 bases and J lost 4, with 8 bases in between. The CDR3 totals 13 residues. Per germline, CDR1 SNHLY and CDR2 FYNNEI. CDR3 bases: TGTGCCAGCAGTGCAGTAGCGTACAATGAGCAGTTCTTC. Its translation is CASSAVAYNEQFF.

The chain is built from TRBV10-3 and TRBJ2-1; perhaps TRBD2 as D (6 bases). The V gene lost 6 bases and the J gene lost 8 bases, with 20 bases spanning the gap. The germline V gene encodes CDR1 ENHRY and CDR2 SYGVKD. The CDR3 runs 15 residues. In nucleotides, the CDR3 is TGTGCCATCAGCCCCGGGACTCCACGTCTGGATGAGCAGTTCTTC. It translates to CAISPGTPRLDEQFF.

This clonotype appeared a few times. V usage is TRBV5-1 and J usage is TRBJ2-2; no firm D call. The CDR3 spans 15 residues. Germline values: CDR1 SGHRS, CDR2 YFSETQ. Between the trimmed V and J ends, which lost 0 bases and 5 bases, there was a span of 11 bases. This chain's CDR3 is CASSLAAGTTGELFF. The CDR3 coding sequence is TGCGCCAGCAGCTTGGCTGCAGGAACGACCGGGGAGCTGTTTTTT.

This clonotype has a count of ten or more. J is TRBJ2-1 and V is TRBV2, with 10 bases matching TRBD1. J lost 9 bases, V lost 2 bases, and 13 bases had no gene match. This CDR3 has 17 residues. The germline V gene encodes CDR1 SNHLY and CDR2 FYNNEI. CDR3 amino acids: CASSESLPGQGKGEQFF. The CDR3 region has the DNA TGTGCCAGCAGTGAAAGCCTACCGGGACAGGGGAAGGGTGAGCAGTTCTTC.

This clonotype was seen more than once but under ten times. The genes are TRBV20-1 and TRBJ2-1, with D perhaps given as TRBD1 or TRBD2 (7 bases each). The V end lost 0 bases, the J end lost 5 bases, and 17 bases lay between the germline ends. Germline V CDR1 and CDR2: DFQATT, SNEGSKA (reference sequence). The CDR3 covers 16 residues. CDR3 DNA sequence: TGCAGTGCTAGAGATCCAGCTGCAGGGGGGGACAATGAGCAGTTCTTC. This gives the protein CSARDPAAGGDNEQFF.

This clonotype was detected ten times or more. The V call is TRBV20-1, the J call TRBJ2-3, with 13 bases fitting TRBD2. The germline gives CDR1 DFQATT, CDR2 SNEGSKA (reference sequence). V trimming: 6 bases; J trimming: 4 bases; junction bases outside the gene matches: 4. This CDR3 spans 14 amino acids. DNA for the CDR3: TGCAGTGCCCAACTAGCGGGGGGGGCAGATACGCAGTATTTT. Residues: CSAQLAGGADTQYF.

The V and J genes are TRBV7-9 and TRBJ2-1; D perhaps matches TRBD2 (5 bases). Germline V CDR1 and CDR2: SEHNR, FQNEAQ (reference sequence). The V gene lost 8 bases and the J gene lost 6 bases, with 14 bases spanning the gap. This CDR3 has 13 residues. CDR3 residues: CASATTVSNEQFF. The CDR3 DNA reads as TGTGCCAGCGCGACTACCGTATCCAATGAGCAGTTCTTC.

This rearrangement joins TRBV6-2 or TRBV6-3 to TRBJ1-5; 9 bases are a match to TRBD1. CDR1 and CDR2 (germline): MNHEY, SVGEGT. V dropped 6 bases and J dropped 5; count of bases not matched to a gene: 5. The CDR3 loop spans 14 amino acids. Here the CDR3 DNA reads TGTGCCAGCAGCCGGGACAGGGAAGATCAGCCCCAGCATTTT. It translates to CASSRDREDQPQHF.

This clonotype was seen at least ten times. The chain's CDR3 is CAWSVQGAGEQYF. CDR3 coding DNA: TGTGCCTGGAGTGTACAAGGGGCGGGGGAGCAGTACTTC. The genes are TRBV30 and TRBJ2-7; weak D call: TRBD2 (6 bases). The CDR3 covers 13 residues. The V and J ends lost 0 bases and 7 bases respectively, with 13 bases between them. Germline V gene sequence: CDR1 GTSNPN, CDR2 SVGIG (reference sequence).

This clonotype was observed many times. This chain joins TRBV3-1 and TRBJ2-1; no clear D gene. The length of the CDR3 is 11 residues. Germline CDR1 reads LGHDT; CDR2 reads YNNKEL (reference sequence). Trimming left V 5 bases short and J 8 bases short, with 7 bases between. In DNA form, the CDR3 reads TGTGCCAGCAGCACTGTGTATGAGCAGTTCTTC. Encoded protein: CASSTVYEQFF.

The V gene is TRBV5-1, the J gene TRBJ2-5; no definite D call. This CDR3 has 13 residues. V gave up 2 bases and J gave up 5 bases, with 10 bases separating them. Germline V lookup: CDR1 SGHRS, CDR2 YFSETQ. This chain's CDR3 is CASSLPEAETQYF. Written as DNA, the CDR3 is TGCGCCAGCAGCTTACCTGAGGCGGAGACCCAGTACTTC. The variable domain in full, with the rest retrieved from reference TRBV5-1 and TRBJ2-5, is KAGVTQTPRYLIKTRGQQVTLSCSPISGHRSVSWYQQTPGQGLQFLFEYFSETQRNKGNFPGRFSGRQFSNSRSEMNVSTLELGDSALYLCASSLPEAETQYFGPGTRLLVL.

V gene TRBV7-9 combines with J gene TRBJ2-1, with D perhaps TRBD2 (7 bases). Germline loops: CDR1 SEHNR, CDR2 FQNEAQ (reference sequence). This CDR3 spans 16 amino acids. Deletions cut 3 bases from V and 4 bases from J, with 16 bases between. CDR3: CASSFSGGLGYNEQFF. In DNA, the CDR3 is TGTGCCAGCAGCTTCTCCGGGGGGCTCGGATACAATGAGCAGTTCTTC.

Here the CDR3 DNA reads TGTGCCAGCAGCTTCGACCCTACAGATACGCAGTATTTT. It codes for CASSFDPTDTQYF. The chain links TRBV7-3 to TRBJ2-3, with D hard to call. This CDR3 is 13 amino acids long. V lost 3 bases and J lost 3, with 7 bases in between. Germline CDR1 is SGHTA and CDR2 is FQGTGA.

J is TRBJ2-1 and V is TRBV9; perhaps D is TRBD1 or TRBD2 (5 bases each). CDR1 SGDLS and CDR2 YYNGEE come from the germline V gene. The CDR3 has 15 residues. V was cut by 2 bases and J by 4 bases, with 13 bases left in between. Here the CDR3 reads CASSVSGADYNEQFF. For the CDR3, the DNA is TGTGCCAGCAGCGTCTCCGGGGCGGATTACAATGAGCAGTTCTTC.

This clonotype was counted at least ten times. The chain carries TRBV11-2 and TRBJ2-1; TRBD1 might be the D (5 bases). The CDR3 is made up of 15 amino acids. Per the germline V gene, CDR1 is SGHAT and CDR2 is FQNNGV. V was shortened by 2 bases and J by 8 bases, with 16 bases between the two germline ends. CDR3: CASSLTQGSIYEQFF. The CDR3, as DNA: TGTGCCAGCAGCTTAACTCAGGGATCGATCTATGAGCAGTTCTTC.

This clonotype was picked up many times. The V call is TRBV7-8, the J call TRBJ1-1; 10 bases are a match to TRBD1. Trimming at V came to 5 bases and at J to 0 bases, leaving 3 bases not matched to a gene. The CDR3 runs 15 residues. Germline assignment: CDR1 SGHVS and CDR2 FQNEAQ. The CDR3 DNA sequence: TGTGCCAGCAGCCTCGGGACAGGGGTGAACACTGAAGCTTTCTTT. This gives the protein CASSLGTGVNTEAFF.

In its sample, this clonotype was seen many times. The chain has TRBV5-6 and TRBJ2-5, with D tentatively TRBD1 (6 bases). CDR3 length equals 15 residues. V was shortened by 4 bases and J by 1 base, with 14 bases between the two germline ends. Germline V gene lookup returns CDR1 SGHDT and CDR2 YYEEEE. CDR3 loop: CASSPGTGIQETQYF. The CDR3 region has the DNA TGTGCCAGCAGCCCCGGCACAGGGATCCAAGAGACCCAGTACTTC.

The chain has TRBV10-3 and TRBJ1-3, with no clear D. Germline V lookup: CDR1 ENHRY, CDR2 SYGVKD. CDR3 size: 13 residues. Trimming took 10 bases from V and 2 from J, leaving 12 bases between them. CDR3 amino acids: CATGDGAGNTIYF. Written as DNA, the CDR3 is TGTGCCACCGGGGATGGGGCTGGAAACACCATATATTTT.

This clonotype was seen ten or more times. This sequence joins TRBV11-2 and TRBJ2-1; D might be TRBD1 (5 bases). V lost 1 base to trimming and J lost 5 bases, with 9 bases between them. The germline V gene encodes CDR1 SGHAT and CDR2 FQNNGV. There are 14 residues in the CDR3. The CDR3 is CASSLGTLHNEQFF. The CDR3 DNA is TGTGCCAGCAGCTTAGGGACATTACACAATGAGCAGTTCTTC.

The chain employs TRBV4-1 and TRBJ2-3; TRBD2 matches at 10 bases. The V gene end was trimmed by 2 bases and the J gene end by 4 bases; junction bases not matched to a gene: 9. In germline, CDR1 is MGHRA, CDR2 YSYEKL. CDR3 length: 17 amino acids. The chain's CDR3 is CASSQTSSGSLADTQYF. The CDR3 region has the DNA TGCGCCAGCAGCCAAACCTCTAGCGGGAGTTTAGCAGATACGCAGTATTTT.

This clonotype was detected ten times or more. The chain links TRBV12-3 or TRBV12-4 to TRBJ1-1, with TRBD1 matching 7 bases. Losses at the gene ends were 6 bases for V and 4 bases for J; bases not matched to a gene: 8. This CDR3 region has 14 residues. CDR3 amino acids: CASSLDREGTEAFF. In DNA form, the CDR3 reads TGTGCCAGCAGCCTAGACAGGGAGGGCACTGAAGCTTTCTTT.

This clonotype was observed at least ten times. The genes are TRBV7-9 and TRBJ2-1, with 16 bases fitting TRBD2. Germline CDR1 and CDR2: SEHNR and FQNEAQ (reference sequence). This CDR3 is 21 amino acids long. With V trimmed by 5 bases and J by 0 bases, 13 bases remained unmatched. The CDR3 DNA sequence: TGTGCCAGCAGCCTACGACAACTGGGGACTAGCGGGAGGGTCTCCTACAATGAGCAGTTCTTC. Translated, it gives CASSLRQLGTSGRVSYNEQFF. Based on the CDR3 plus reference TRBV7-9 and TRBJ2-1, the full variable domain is DTGVSQNPRHKITKRGQNVTFRCDPISEHNRLYWYRQTLGQGPEFLTYFQNEAQLEKSRLLSDRFSAERPKGSFSTLEIQRTEQGDSAMYLCASSLRQLGTSGRVSYNEQFFGPGTRLTVL.

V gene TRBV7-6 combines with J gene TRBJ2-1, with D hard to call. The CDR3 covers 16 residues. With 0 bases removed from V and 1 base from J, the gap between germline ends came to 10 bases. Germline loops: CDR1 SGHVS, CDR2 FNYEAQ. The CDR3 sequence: CASSLAYPVSYNEQFF. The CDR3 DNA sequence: TGTGCCAGCAGCTTAGCGTACCCAGTTTCCTACAATGAGCAGTTCTTC. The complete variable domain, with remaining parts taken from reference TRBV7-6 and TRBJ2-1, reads GAGVSQSPRYKVTKRGQDVALRCDPISGHVSLYWYRQALGQGPEFLTYFNYEAQQDKSGLPNDRFSAERPEGSISTLTIQRTEQRDSAMYRCASSLAYPVSYNEQFFGPGTRLTVL.

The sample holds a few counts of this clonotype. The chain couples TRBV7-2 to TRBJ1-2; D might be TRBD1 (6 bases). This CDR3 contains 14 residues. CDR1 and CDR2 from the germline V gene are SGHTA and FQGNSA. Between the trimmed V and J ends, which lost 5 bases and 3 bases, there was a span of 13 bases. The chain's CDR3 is CASSHTGTDYGYTF. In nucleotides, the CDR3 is TGTGCCAGCAGCCATACAGGGACGGACTATGGCTACACCTTC.